A single sample is the source of the 9 T cell receptor beta chains below, sequenced in a study of shared clonotypes between healthy human individuals. Generated by immunoSEQ multiplex PCR, the TCRdb table keeps only in-frame clones and is missing some. The repertoire holds approximately 600,000 clones, with approximately 96% as singletons. As defined, naive CD8 cells were CD45RO-negative and positively selected for CCR7, with terminally differentiated effector memory CD45RA+ cells excluded. Material for sequencing was naive CD8+ T cells sorted from blood. The receptors shown here come from a young woman in good health.

In nucleotides, the CDR3 is TGTGCCAGCAGTTTCTTCCCAGGGGGAAGCTCCTACAATGAGCAGTTCTTC. Its translation: CASSFFPGGSSYNEQFF. The chain recombines TRBV27 with TRBJ2-1; 7 bases map to TRBD1. V lost 3 bases, J lost 0 bases, and 8 bases stayed unmatched. CDR1 and CDR2 from the germline V gene are MNHEY and SMNVEV (reference sequence). CDR3 length: 17 amino acids.

This clone was recorded only once. This rearrangement joins TRBV11-2 to TRBJ1-2; 7 positions match TRBD1. CDR1 SGHAT and CDR2 FQNNGV come from the germline V gene. CDR3 size: 15 residues. V shed 5 bases and J 0 bases; nucleotides not matched to a gene: 6. CDR3 in DNA: TGTGCCAGCAGCCTTAGGGACAGTACTAACTATGGCTACACCTTC. Translated, it gives CASSLRDSTNYGYTF.

The rearrangement joins TRBV9 to TRBJ1-2, with no clear D. V was cut by 0 bases and J by 5 bases, with 14 bases left in between. Germline assignment: CDR1 SGDLS and CDR2 YYNGEE. This CDR3 comprises 15 residues. The CDR3 loop reads CASSVVPTPRYGYTF. The CDR3 bases are TGTGCCAGCAGCGTAGTCCCAACCCCGAGGTATGGCTACACCTTC.

This chain joins TRBV5-6 and TRBJ2-5; TRBD2 agrees at 9 bases. CDR3 length: 15 residues. Germline V CDR1 and CDR2: SGHDT, YYEEEE. J was trimmed by 1 base and V by 1 base; bases with no gene match: 2. CDR3 protein: CASSLISGSQETQYF. In DNA form, the CDR3 reads TGTGCCAGCAGCTTGATTAGCGGGAGCCAAGAGACCCAGTACTTC. The full variable domain, in which reference TRBV5-6 and TRBJ2-5 provide the parts outside the CDR3, is DAGVTQSPTHLIKTRGQQVTLRCSPKSGHDTVSWYQQALGQGPQFIFQYYEEEERQRGNFPDRFSGHQFPNYSSELNVNALLLGDSALYLCASSLISGSQETQYFGPGTRLLVL.

The table lists this clone with a count of one. This chain connects TRBV27 to TRBJ2-1; 8 nucleotides match TRBD2. V shed 5 bases and J 7 bases; nucleotides not matched to a gene: 4. The CDR3 totals 13 residues. The germline CDR1 and CDR2 sequences are MNHEY and SMNVEV (reference sequence). The CDR3 sequence is CASSPIAGNEQFF. The CDR3 DNA sequence: TGTGCCAGCAGTCCTATAGCGGGAAATGAGCAGTTCTTC.

The chain joins TRBV10-2 to TRBJ2-7; D gene unclear. CDR1 is WSHSY and CDR2 is SAAADI in the germline V gene. Trimming took off 0 bases at V and 0 bases at J, with 12 bases between the two ends. This CDR3 region has 16 residues. CDR3 nucleotides: TGCGCCAGCAGTGAGTCGCGGTCTTACAGCTCCTACGAGCAGTACTTC. This encodes CASSESRSYSSYEQYF.

CDR3 nucleotide sequence: TGTGCCAGCAGCTTAGGGTTGCGGGAGGGTGCTCAGTTCTTC. Encoded protein: CASSLGLREGAQFF. The chain links TRBV11-3 to TRBJ2-1; TRBD2 aligns across 9 bases. CDR3 length: 14 amino acids. Trimming at V came to 1 base and at J to 13 bases, leaving 8 bases not matched to a gene. Germline V gene data show CDR1 as SGHNT and CDR2 as YENEEA.

The genes are TRBV15 and TRBJ2-5; TRBD1 matches 7 bases. CDR3 length equals 16 residues. The junction had 5 bases not matched to a gene; V was cut back by 0 bases and J by 1 base. The V gene's germline CDR1 is LNHNV and CDR2 YYDKDF (reference sequence). The CDR3 here is CATSRDRGQAQETQYF. CDR3 bases: TGTGCCACCAGCAGAGATCGAGGACAGGCCCAAGAGACCCAGTACTTC.

In this sample, this clone turned up once. The V and J genes are TRBV7-8 and TRBJ2-3, with 12 bases that match TRBD2. Losses at the gene ends were 5 bases for V and 5 bases for J; bases not matched to a gene: 8. The germline V gene has CDR1 SGHVS and CDR2 FQNEAQ. The CDR3 covers 16 residues. The DNA for the CDR3 is TGTGCCAGCAGCCCGAGACTAGCGGGAGTGATAGATACGCAGTATTTT. Translating it yields CASSPRLAGVIDTQYF.